What follows describes a single T cell receptor (beta chain). Its matching antigen is unknown. Synthetic analogs of TCR templates were spiked into every PCR. Profiling relied on immunoSEQ multiplex PCR, and the TCRdb table lists in-frame clones only, not all of them. The repertoire consists of some 25,000 clones, with approximately 84% occurring once and the leading ten covering roughly 8.8%. This sample was included in a study of PD-L1 blockade in urothelial cancer. Study results and limitations: Better progression-free and overall survival followed lower pretreatment blood clonality.

J lost 2 bases, V lost 0 bases, and 5 bases had no gene match. In germline, CDR1 is SGHVS, CDR2 FNYEAQ. CDR3 length equals 16 residues. The chain is built from TRBV7-6 and TRBJ2-3; 7 nucleotides line up with TRBD2. This receptor was taken from a man between 65 and 85 years old with urothelial cancer. The sequencing here drew on PBMCs, taken around atezolizumab (anti-PD-L1) treatment. CDR3 in DNA: TGTGCCAGCAGCTTAGCGGCTAGCGGAGCCACAGATACGCAGTATTTT. This gives the protein CASSLAASGATDTQYF.